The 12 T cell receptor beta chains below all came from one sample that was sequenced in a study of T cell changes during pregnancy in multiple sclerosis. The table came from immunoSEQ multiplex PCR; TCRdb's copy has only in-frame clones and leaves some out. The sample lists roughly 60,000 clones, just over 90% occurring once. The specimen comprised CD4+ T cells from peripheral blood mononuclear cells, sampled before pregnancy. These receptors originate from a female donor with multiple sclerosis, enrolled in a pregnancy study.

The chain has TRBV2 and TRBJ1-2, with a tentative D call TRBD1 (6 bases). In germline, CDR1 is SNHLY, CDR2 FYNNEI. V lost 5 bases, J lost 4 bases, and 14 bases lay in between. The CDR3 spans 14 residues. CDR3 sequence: CASSSTGSGYGYTF. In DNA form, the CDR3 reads TGTGCCAGCAGTTCAACAGGGTCTGGCTATGGCTACACCTTC.

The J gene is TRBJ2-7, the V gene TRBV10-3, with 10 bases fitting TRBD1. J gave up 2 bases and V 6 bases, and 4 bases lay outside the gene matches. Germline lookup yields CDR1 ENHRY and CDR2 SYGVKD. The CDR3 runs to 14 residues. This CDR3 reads CAIRQTGGAYEQYF. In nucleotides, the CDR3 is TGTGCCATCAGGCAGACAGGGGGCGCCTACGAGCAGTACTTC.

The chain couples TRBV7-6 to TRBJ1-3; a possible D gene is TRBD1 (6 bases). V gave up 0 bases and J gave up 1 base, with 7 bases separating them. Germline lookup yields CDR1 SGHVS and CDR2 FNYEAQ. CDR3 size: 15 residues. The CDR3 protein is CASSLAGGSGNTIYF. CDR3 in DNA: TGTGCCAGCAGCTTAGCAGGGGGATCTGGAAACACCATATATTTT.

The CDR3: CASRKQGSNEQFF. DNA for the CDR3: TGTGCCAGCAGGAAACAGGGGAGTAATGAGCAGTTCTTC. V and J are TRBV7-2 and TRBJ2-1, with 7 bases lining up with TRBD1. The CDR3 has 13 residues. J lost 7 bases, V lost 6 bases, and 6 bases had no gene match. Looked up from germline, CDR1 is SGHTA and CDR2 is FQGNSA.

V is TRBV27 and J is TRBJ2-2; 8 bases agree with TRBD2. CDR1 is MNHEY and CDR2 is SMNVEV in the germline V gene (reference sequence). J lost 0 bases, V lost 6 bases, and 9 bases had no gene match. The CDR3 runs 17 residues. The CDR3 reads CASRTFIAGTNTGELFF. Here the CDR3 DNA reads TGTGCCAGCAGGACCTTCATAGCGGGAACGAACACCGGGGAGCTGTTTTTT.

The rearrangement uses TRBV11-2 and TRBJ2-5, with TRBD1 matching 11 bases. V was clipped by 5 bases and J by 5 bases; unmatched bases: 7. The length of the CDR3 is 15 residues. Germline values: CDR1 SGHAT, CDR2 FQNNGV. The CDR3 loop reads CASSPGQGAGETQYF. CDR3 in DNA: TGTGCCAGCAGCCCCGGACAGGGGGCGGGTGAGACCCAGTACTTC.

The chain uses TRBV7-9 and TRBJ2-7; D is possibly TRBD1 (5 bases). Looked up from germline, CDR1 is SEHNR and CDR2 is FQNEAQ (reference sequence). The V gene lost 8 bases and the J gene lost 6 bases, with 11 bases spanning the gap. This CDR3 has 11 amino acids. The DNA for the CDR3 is TGTGCCAGCGAAGGGGTTCGCGAGCAGTACTTC. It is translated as CASEGVREQYF.

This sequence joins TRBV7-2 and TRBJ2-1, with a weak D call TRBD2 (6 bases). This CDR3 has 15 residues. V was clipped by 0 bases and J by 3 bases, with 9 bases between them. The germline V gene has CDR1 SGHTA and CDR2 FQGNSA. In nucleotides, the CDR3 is TGTGCCAGCAGCTTAGCGGGAGGACTCTACAATGAGCAGTTCTTC. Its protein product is CASSLAGGLYNEQFF.

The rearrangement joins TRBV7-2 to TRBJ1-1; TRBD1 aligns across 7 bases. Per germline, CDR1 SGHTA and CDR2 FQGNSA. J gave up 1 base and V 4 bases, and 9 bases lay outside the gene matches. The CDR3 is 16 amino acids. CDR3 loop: CASSSRSGQPNTEAFF. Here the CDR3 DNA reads TGTGCCAGCAGCTCCCGATCGGGACAGCCGAACACTGAAGCTTTCTTT.

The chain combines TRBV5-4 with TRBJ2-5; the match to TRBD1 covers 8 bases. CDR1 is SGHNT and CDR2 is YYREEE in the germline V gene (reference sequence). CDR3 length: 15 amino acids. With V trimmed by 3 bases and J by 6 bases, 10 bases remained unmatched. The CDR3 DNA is TGTGCCAGCAGCTCGACAAGCGGACAGGGAAAGACCCAGTACTTC. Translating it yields CASSSTSGQGKTQYF.

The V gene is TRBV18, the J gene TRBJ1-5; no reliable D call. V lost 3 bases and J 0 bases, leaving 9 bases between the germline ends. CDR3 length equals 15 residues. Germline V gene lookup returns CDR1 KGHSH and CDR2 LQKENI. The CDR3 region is CASSPSAPSNQPQHF. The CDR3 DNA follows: TGTGCCAGCTCACCCTCAGCGCCTAGCAATCAGCCCCAGCATTTT.

The CDR3 coding sequence is TGTGCCAGCAGCCCCCCAATCGGTGCGGCAGCCCAAAAAGAGCAGTTCTTC. Residues: CASSPPIGAAAQKEQFF. The chain combines TRBV7-2 with TRBJ2-1; D remains ambiguous. The CDR3 consists of 17 residues. CDR1 is SGHTA, CDR2 FQGNSA, per germline. Trimming removed 5 bases at V and 10 bases at J, with 27 bases between.